The next 30 T cell receptor beta chains were all read from a single sample in a study of molecular identifiers for immune sequencing clone quantification. TCRdb called the PCR reads again in MiXCR, with one record for every CDR3 protein. The sample shows more than 70,000 distinct CDR3 sequences, under 25% of them seen only once. Material for sequencing was naive CD8+ T cells from blood, with Jurkat cell RNA spiked in. The subset was: FACS-sorted CD8+CD4-CCR7+CD45RA+ naive T cells. All receptors derive from a human donor in good health. Some libraries in this study had Jurkat cell RNA spiked in.

This clonotype came up many times. The chain is built from TRBV2 and TRBJ2-3; D tentatively fits TRBD1 or TRBD2 (5 bases each). Trimming left V 10 bases short and J 0 bases short, with 14 bases between. Germline V CDR1 and CDR2: SNHLY, FYNNEI. The CDR3 is 14 residues long. The CDR3: CANSRDPSTDTQYF. CDR3 nucleotides: TGTGCCAACTCCCGGGACCCAAGCACAGATACGCAGTATTTT.

The table lists this clonotype with many counts. The rearrangement uses TRBV4-1 and TRBJ2-3; D possibly corresponds to TRBD2 (6 bases). The CDR3 has 15 amino acids. V lost 6 bases to trimming and J lost 6 bases, with 19 bases between them. Germline values: CDR1 MGHRA, CDR2 YSYEKL. CDR3 in amino acids: CASSPHIAVRDTQYF. The CDR3 DNA reads as TGCGCCAGCAGTCCTCATATAGCGGTTCGGGATACGCAGTATTTT.

A note on this clonotype: A read error may be the cause here, since a much bigger clone is one base away. The chain recombines TRBV5-6 with TRBJ1-1; weak D call: TRBD1 (5 bases). CDR1 and CDR2 from the germline V gene are SGHDT and YYEEEE. The CDR3 has 14 residues. The CDR3 region has the DNA TGTGCCGGCAGCATGGGGACGGTCAACACTGAAGCTTTCTTT. It translates to CAGSMGTVNTEAFF.

This clonotype was counted only a few times. J is TRBJ2-2 and V is TRBV20-1, with TRBD2 identical over 9 bases. After removal of 6 bases from V and 3 bases from J, the junction contained 14 bases not matched to a gene. CDR3 length: 17 residues. Germline CDR1 and CDR2: DFQATT and SNEGSKA (reference sequence). CDR3 residues: CSAPSASSGSYTGELFF. In nucleotides, the CDR3 is TGCAGTGCCCCTTCTGCGAGTAGCGGGAGTTACACCGGGGAGCTGTTTTTT.

In the case of this clonotype: It may be a read error: a sequence one base away is much more abundant. This chain uses TRBV5-6 with TRBJ2-7; D gene unclear. The CDR3 sequence is 13 residues long. The V gene's germline CDR1 is SGHDT and CDR2 YYEEEE. CDR3 in DNA: TGTGCCAGCAGCTTCCAGGAGACCTACGAGCAGCACTTC. Its translation: CASSFQETYEQHF.

This clonotype was detected ten times or more. The chain recombines TRBV7-9 with TRBJ2-3, with D hard to call. The CDR3 loop spans 15 amino acids. Trimming took 1 base from V and 2 from J, leaving 10 bases between them. Germline V gene lookup returns CDR1 SEHNR and CDR2 FQNEAQ (reference sequence). The CDR3 DNA is TGTGCCAGCAGCTTAGTACCGTCGAACACAGATACGCAGTATTTT. Its protein is CASSLVPSNTDTQYF.

The table lists this clonotype with a few counts. The chain employs TRBV20-1 and TRBJ2-7; 9 nucleotides line up with TRBD2. CDR1 is DFQATT, CDR2 SNEGSKA, per germline (reference sequence). The J segment lost 5 bases and the V segment lost 2 bases, leaving 7 bases of the junction unmatched. The CDR3 covers 14 residues. DNA of the CDR3: TGCAGTGCTAGAAGGGCGGGGGGGCTGAACGAGCAGTACTTC. It encodes CSARRAGGLNEQYF.

The gene calls are TRBV20-1 and TRBJ1-3, with 7 bases matching TRBD1. Germline trimming cut 6 bases from V and 1 base from J; bases unmatched to any gene: 6. Germline lookup yields CDR1 DFQATT and CDR2 SNEGSKA (reference sequence). The CDR3 has 14 amino acids. The CDR3 region is CSATTGLSGNTIYF. In DNA, the CDR3 is TGCAGTGCCACGACAGGGTTATCTGGAAACACCATATATTTT.

About this clonotype: It may be a read error: a sequence one base away is much more abundant. The chain uses TRBV29-1 and TRBJ2-5; D is ambiguous. Trimming shortened V by 3 bases and J by 4 bases, and 9 bases separated the two germline ends. CDR3 length: 12 residues. In germline, CDR1 is SQVTM, CDR2 ANQGSEA. The CDR3 bases are TGCAGCGTTGAGGGAAATCCAGAGACCCAGTACTTC. Encoded protein: CSVEGNPETQYF.

The table lists this clonotype with a count of one. This may be a read error: a much more frequent sequence differs by one nucleotide. Because the CDR3 is missing its conserved closing phenylalanine or tryptophan, this is likely a read error. The rearrangement links TRBV3-1 to TRBJ1-1, with unresolved D. V lost 1 base and J 5 bases, leaving 17 bases between the germline ends. Germline V gene sequence: CDR1 LGHDT, CDR2 YNNKEL (reference sequence). The CDR3 spans 16 residues. The CDR3 nucleotides are TGTGCCAGCAGCCAAGGGGTGTGGAGGGTAGGAACTGAAGCTTTCGTT. Its protein product is CASSQGVWRVGTEAFV.

The sample holds many counts of this clonotype. The CDR3 reads CASSQATDRSQNTIYF. The CDR3, as DNA: TGCGCCAGCAGCCAAGCCACGGACAGGTCCCAAAACACCATATATTTT. The rearrangement uses TRBV4-1 and TRBJ1-3; 7 bases align to TRBD1. The CDR3 totals 16 residues. In germline, CDR1 is MGHRA, CDR2 YSYEKL. V was pared by 1 base and J by 6 bases, with 9 bases of the junction left unmatched.

On this clonotype itself: A much larger clone is a single base away; this may be a read error. The chain uses TRBV5-6 and TRBJ1-6; D is unclear. The germline gives CDR1 SGHDT, CDR2 YYEEEE. The CDR3 has 15 amino acids. CDR3 in DNA: TGTGCCAGCAGCCCGACCCGGATCTATAATTCACCCCTCCGCTTT. It translates to CASSPTRIYNSPLRF.

For this clonotype: This may be a read error: a much more frequent sequence differs by one nucleotide. The chain couples TRBV11-2 to TRBJ2-5; perhaps TRBD1 as D (5 bases). There are 15 residues in the CDR3. Germline V gives CDR1 SGHAT, CDR2 FQNNGV. CDR3 loop: CASSLAGRYQESQYF. DNA for the CDR3: TGTGCCAGCAGCTTGGCAGGGCGGTACCAAGAGTCCCAGTACTTC.

This clonotype was seen ten or more times. The CDR3 nucleotides are TGTGCCAGCAGCGTAGGAGGTGAGAATCAGCCCCAGCATTTT. This codes for CASSVGGENQPQHF. The chain uses TRBV9 and TRBJ1-5; no definite D call. V was clipped by 0 bases and J by 4 bases, with 8 bases between them. The CDR3 extends over 14 amino acids. Per the germline V gene, CDR1 is SGDLS and CDR2 is YYNGEE.

This clonotype was observed at least ten times. The chain's CDR3 is CASSQLEPFQPYEQYF. The CDR3 nucleotides are TGCGCCAGCAGTCAATTAGAACCGTTTCAGCCCTACGAGCAGTACTTC. The chain uses TRBV23-1 and TRBJ2-7; no clear D. TRBV23-1 is placed among ORFs of uncertain function. The CDR3 loop spans 16 amino acids. The V and J ends lost 1 base and 2 bases respectively, with 15 bases between them.

This clonotype was observed many times. The chain couples TRBV28 to TRBJ2-7; D gene uncertain. The CDR3 spans 13 residues. CDR1 is MDHEN and CDR2 is SYDVKM in the germline V gene. Trimming took off 3 bases at V and 2 bases at J, with 8 bases between the two ends. The CDR3: CASSLGQPYEQYF. In DNA form, the CDR3 reads TGTGCCAGCAGTTTGGGTCAGCCCTACGAGCAGTACTTC.

This chain connects TRBV2 to TRBJ1-1, with D possibly matching TRBD1 (5 bases). V was trimmed by 1 base and J by 1 base, leaving 7 bases between them. This CDR3 contains 14 residues. CDR1 and CDR2 from the germline V gene are SNHLY and FYNNEI. CDR3 amino acids: CASSEEGSNTEAFF. The CDR3 DNA reads TGTGCCAGCAGTGAAGAGGGGTCGAACACTGAAGCTTTCTTT.

A few counts support this clonotype. This chain links TRBV9 with TRBJ2-7; 8 nucleotides line up with TRBD2. Germline values: CDR1 SGDLS, CDR2 YYNGEE. V lost 0 bases to trimming and J lost 3 bases; unmatched junction nucleotides: 5. There are 15 residues in the CDR3. CDR3 sequence reads: CASSVAWTSNYEQYF. The DNA of the CDR3 is TGTGCCAGCAGCGTAGCTTGGACTAGCAACTACGAGCAGTACTTC. Combining the CDR3 with reference TRBV9 and TRBJ2-7 gives the whole variable domain DSGVTQTPKHLITATGQRVTLRCSPRSGDLSVYWYQQSLDQGLQFLIQYYNGEERAKGNILERFSAQQFPDLHSELNLSSLELGDSALYFCASSVAWTSNYEQYFGPGTRLTVT.

This clonotype showed up many times. CDR3 amino acids: CASSYSDGGYEQYF. CDR3 nucleotide sequence: TGTGCCAGCAGTTACTCGGACGGAGGCTACGAGCAGTACTTC. This chain joins TRBV6-5 and TRBJ2-7, with a possible D match to TRBD2 (5 bases). The CDR3 covers 14 residues. Germline V gives CDR1 MNHEY, CDR2 SVGAGI. The V gene lost 0 bases and the J gene lost 3 bases, with 9 bases spanning the gap.

At least ten counts were recorded for this clonotype. The chain links TRBV7-2 to TRBJ2-7; D remains ambiguous. V lost 1 base to trimming and J lost 3 bases, with 10 bases between them. The V gene's germline CDR1 is SGHTA and CDR2 FQGNSA. There are 14 residues in the CDR3. The CDR3 loop reads CASSLGPAFYEQYF. The CDR3 coding sequence is TGTGCCAGCAGCTTAGGTCCCGCTTTCTACGAGCAGTACTTC.

This clonotype was picked up many times. The DNA of the CDR3 is TGTGCCAGCAGCTTAGTCCTGGGACCGATCACAGATACGCAGTATTTT. It specifies CASSLVLGPITDTQYF. This chain links TRBV11-2 with TRBJ2-3; D assignment may be TRBD1 or TRBD2 (5 bases each). Germline CDR1 and CDR2: SGHAT and FQNNGV. This CDR3 is 16 amino acids long. Trimming cost V 1 base and J 2 bases, with 13 bases left between them. The variable domain in full, with the rest retrieved from reference TRBV11-2 and TRBJ2-3, is EAGVAQSPRYKIIEKRQSVAFWCNPISGHATLYWYQQILGQGPKLLIQFQNNGVVDDSQLPKDRFSAERLKGVDSTLKIQPAKLEDSAVYLCASSLVLGPITDTQYFGPGTRLTVL.

The chain couples TRBV9 to TRBJ1-4, with 8 bases that match TRBD1. The CDR3 is 15 amino acids. Trimming removed 4 bases from V and 8 bases from J; junction bases left unmatched: 10. The germline gives CDR1 SGDLS, CDR2 YYNGEE. CDR3 DNA sequence: TGTGCCAGCAGCTTCATGACAGGGGAGTCAGAAAAACTGTTTTTT. This sequence encodes CASSFMTGESEKLFF.

There are a few counts of this clonotype. V and J are TRBV7-6 and TRBJ1-1; no reliable D call. The CDR3 covers 16 residues. In germline, CDR1 is SGHVS, CDR2 FNYEAQ. Trimming took 2 bases from V and 1 from J, leaving 14 bases between them. The CDR3: CASSLTIGPENTEAFF. As DNA, the CDR3 is TGTGCCAGCAGCTTAACGATAGGGCCGGAGAACACTGAAGCTTTCTTT.

At least ten counts were recorded for this clonotype. The J gene is TRBJ1-5, the V gene TRBV7-2; D gene uncertain. Germline assignment: CDR1 SGHTA and CDR2 FQGNSA. CDR3 length: 15 amino acids. V dropped 1 base and J dropped 0 bases, with 7 bases sitting between them. CDR3 in DNA: TGTGCCAGCAGCTTAGTATTGTTTAGCAATCAGCCCCAGCATTTT. Translating gives CASSLVLFSNQPQHF. The full variable domain, with the rest looked up from reference TRBV7-2 and TRBJ1-5, is GAGVSQSPSNKVTEKGKDVELRCDPISGHTALYWYRQSLGQGLEFLIYFQGNSAPDKSGLPSDRFSAERTGGSVSTLTIQRTQQEDSAVYLCASSLVLFSNQPQHFGDGTRLSIL.

Details on this clonotype: Given a much more abundant clone one base away, this may be a read error. This chain joins TRBV28 and TRBJ2-7; 7 bases match TRBD1. This CDR3 has 16 amino acids. Germline trimming cut 6 bases from V and 0 bases from J; bases unmatched to any gene: 11. CDR1 and CDR2 (germline): MDHEN, SYDVKM. The CDR3 sequence is CASRLGTALSSYEQYF. The CDR3 DNA reads as TGTGCCAGCAGGCTGGGGACAGCCTTGAGCTCCTACGAGCAGTACTTC.

This clonotype was observed many times. The chain carries TRBV4-3 and TRBJ1-1; unclear D gene. This CDR3 has 14 residues. Germline V lookup: CDR1 LGHNA, CDR2 YSLEER. V dropped 1 base and J dropped 4 bases, with 10 bases sitting between them. CDR3 nucleotides: TGCGCCAGCAGCCAAGCACCGTGGAGCACTGAAGCTTTCTTT. Encoded protein: CASSQAPWSTEAFF.

At least ten counts were recorded for this clonotype. The V call is TRBV27, the J call TRBJ2-3; 8 nucleotides match TRBD2. Per germline, CDR1 MNHEY and CDR2 SMNVEV (reference sequence). The CDR3 runs 17 residues. V gave up 2 bases and J gave up 2 bases; unmatched junction bases: 9. CDR3 sequence: CASSLLGLAGVTDTQYF. DNA for the CDR3: TGTGCCAGCAGTTTACTCGGGCTAGCGGGTGTCACAGATACGCAGTATTTT.

This clonotype was seen just once. Because it lacks the conserved phenylalanine or tryptophan at the end, this CDR3 is likely a read error. V and J are TRBV5-4 and TRBJ2-7, with D unclear. The germline V and J ends were trimmed by 3 bases and 4 bases, with 5 bases remaining between them. From germline, CDR1 is SGHNT and CDR2 YYREEE (reference sequence). The length of the CDR3 is 11 residues. In DNA, the CDR3 is TGTGCCAGCAGCTCCGGTTACGAGCAGTACTCC. Its translation: CASSSGYEQYS.

As for this clonotype: A much larger clone differs by one base, so this may be a read error. The chain has TRBV5-1 and TRBJ2-7, with D perhaps being TRBD1 or TRBD2 (5 bases each). Germline loops: CDR1 SGHRS, CDR2 YFSETQ. Trimming pared 3 bases from V and 2 bases from J, leaving 12 bases between. This CDR3 comprises 14 residues. The chain's CDR3 is CASSSRDHPYEQYF. Here the CDR3 DNA reads TGCGCCAGCAGCTCCCGGGACCATCCCTACGAGCAGTACTTC.

Concerning this clonotype: This sequence may be a read error, since a much larger clone differs from it by one base. As DNA, the CDR3 is TGTGCCAGCAACCCCACGGTCCAAGAGACCCAGTACTTC. Amino acid sequence: CASNPTVQETQYF. The chain recombines TRBV7-9 with TRBJ2-5; D not certain. The CDR3 runs 13 residues. The V gene lost 7 bases and the J gene lost 1 base, with 10 bases spanning the gap. Germline CDR1 and CDR2: SEHNR and FQNEAQ (reference sequence).